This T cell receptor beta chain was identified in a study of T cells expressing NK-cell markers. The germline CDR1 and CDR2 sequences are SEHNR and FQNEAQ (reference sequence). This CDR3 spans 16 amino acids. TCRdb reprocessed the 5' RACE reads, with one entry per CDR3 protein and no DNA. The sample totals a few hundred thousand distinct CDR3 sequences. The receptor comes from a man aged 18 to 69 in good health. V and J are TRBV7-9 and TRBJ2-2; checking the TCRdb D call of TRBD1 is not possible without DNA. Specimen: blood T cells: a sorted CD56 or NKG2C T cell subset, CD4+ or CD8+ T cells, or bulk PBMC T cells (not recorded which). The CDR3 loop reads CASSLARTGMAGELFF.